The clone carrying this T cell receptor (beta chain) has at least ten counts. These data originate in a study of T and B cells in COVID-19 patients. Study-level background: The recovered cohort's median age was approximately 34 years, versus 65 to 80 years in active infection.

TRB was amplified from about 260-540 ng of blood genomic DNA. BIOMED2 TRB-A/B primer pools were used in multiplex TRB PCR. TCRdb called the multiplex PCR reads again in MiXCR, with one record for every CDR3 protein. Here the sample spans fewer than 8,500 distinct CDR3 sequences, under 30% being singletons. The receptor comes from a human donor with active COVID-19. Sequencing used blood.

The CDR3 protein is CASSSSPGQGDEQYF. The CDR3 DNA reads TGTGCCAGCTCGTCCTCCCCCGGACAGGGAGACGAGCAGTACTTC. The rearrangement uses TRBV18 and TRBJ2-7; 8 bases align to TRBD1. Germline-derived CDR1 and CDR2 are KGHSH and LQKENI. Trimming cost V 6 bases and J 5 bases; bases outside gene matches: 12. The CDR3 runs to 15 residues.